This T cell receptor (beta chain) was retrieved from a study of blood T cell repertoires in COVID-19. CDR3 length equals 20 residues. CDR1 and CDR2 (germline): KGHSH, LQKENI. The ends were cut back, 3 bases at V and 1 base at J, with 25 bases in the middle. The assay was immunoSEQ multiplex PCR, and TCRdb's table has in-frame clones only and misses some. The sample includes approximately 25,000 clones, approximately 80% of them seen just once. This clone has a single count. The TCR comes from an elderly man with active or convalescent COVID-19. The sequencing sample was made of peripheral blood. The gene calls are TRBV18 and TRBJ2-4; a weak D match, TRBD2 (5 bases). CDR3 in amino acids: CASSPTIWGGSGAAKNIQYF. CDR3 in DNA: TGTGCCAGCTCACCCACTATCTGGGGTGGGAGCGGAGCGGCCAAAAACATTCAGTACTTC.